The 31 T cell receptor beta chains listed next were all sequenced from one sample in a study of CD8 T cells in ankylosing spondylitis. TCRdb itself ran the 5' RACE reads through MiXCR, one entry per CDR3 protein. The repertoire holds about 160,000 distinct CDR3 sequences, with 40% to 50% as singletons. Sequencing used synovial fluid, either unsorted or a sorted T cell fraction (not recorded which). All receptors derive from a male donor with ankylosing spondylitis.

This clonotype was detected many times. This rearrangement joins TRBV7-3 to TRBJ2-1, with 9 bases identical to TRBD2. V was clipped by 3 bases and J by 7 bases; unmatched bases: 4. Germline V gene lookup returns CDR1 SGHTA and CDR2 FQGTGA. The CDR3 has 14 amino acids. The CDR3 DNA reads TGTGCCAGCAGCTTGGCGGGAGGGATAAATGAGCAGTTCTTC. Protein: CASSLAGGINEQFF.

This clonotype was seen more than once but under ten times. The chain is built from TRBV5-1 and TRBJ2-2; the match to TRBD2 covers 12 bases. The CDR3 runs to 18 residues. Germline V CDR1 and CDR2: SGHRS, YFSETQ. Trimming took 4 bases from V and 0 from J; bases not matched to a gene: 7. The CDR3 is CASSTVLAGGPNTGELFF. Written as DNA, the CDR3 is TGCGCCAGCAGCACTGTACTAGCGGGAGGCCCGAACACCGGGGAGCTGTTTTTT. Full variable domain (missing parts from reference TRBV5-1 and TRBJ2-2): KAGVTQTPRYLIKTRGQQVTLSCSPISGHRSVSWYQQTPGQGLQFLFEYFSETQRNKGNFPGRFSGRQFSNSRSEMNVSTLELGDSALYLCASSTVLAGGPNTGELFFGEGSRLTVL.

The CDR3 DNA is TGTGCCAGCAGTTTAGTTCGGGGGGCTAATGAAAAACTGTTTTTT. As protein: CASSLVRGANEKLFF. The chain is built from TRBV12-3 or TRBV12-4 and TRBJ1-4; D might be TRBD1 (5 bases). The V end lost 1 base, the J end lost 3 bases, and 9 bases lay between the germline ends. This CDR3 has 15 amino acids.

This clonotype was seen more than once but under ten times. V usage is TRBV7-9 and J usage is TRBJ2-7; possibly TRBD2 for D (5 bases). Looked up from germline, CDR1 is SEHNR and CDR2 is FQNEAQ (reference sequence). The V end lost 5 bases, the J end lost 2 bases, and 10 bases lay between the germline ends. The CDR3 covers 13 residues. CDR3 sequence (DNA): TGTGCCAGCAGCGCGGACTTAACCTACGAGCAGTACTTC. Translated: CASSADLTYEQYF.

This clonotype was seen ten or more times. The rearrangement links TRBV2 to TRBJ2-5; D is ambiguous. Trimming took 6 bases from V and 5 from J, leaving 7 bases between them. CDR3 length equals 11 residues. The germline V gene has CDR1 SNHLY and CDR2 FYNNEI. The CDR3 bases are TGTGCCAGCAGCCTTCAGGAGACCCAGTACTTC. Protein sequence: CASSLQETQYF.

In its sample, this clonotype was seen a few times. This sequence joins TRBV5-1 and TRBJ2-3; D remains unclear. This CDR3 is 17 amino acids long. V dropped 2 bases and J dropped 0 bases, with 16 bases sitting between them. Germline CDR1 SGHRS, CDR2 YFSETQ. The CDR3 sequence: CASSLHRAPPSTDTQYF. The CDR3 DNA is TGCGCCAGCAGCTTACACCGGGCTCCCCCGAGCACAGATACGCAGTATTTT.

The chain is built from TRBV12-3 or TRBV12-4 and TRBJ2-7, with no clear D. With 10 bases removed from V and 4 bases from J, the gap between germline ends came to 20 bases. There are 14 residues in the CDR3. The DNA for the CDR3 is TGTGCCATCGCGGCGGAGAGCTACCCTTACGAGCAGTACTTC. Amino acid sequence: CAIAAESYPYEQYF.

This clonotype was counted many times. The chain uses TRBV6-1 and TRBJ2-2, with 7 bases fitting TRBD1. V gave up 2 bases and J gave up 4 bases; unmatched junction bases: 4. The CDR3 covers 15 residues. Germline CDR1 and CDR2: MNHNS and SASEGT. The CDR3 nucleotides are TGTGCCAGCAGTGAATCGTCAGGGGGCACCGGGGAGCTGTTTTTT. This sequence encodes CASSESSGGTGELFF.

The genes are TRBV28 and TRBJ1-4, with unresolved D. The CDR3 consists of 15 residues. Germline loops: CDR1 MDHEN, CDR2 SYDVKM. V lost 3 bases and J lost 6, with 14 bases in between. CDR3 in DNA: TGTGCCAGCAGTTTCTTCGGAAACGGATATGAAAAACTGTTTTTT. Translating gives CASSFFGNGYEKLFF.

This clonotype was detected a few times. The chain has TRBV29-1 and TRBJ2-2, with D unresolved. CDR3 length: 14 residues. The germline CDR1 and CDR2 sequences are SQVTM and ANQGSEA. V dropped 1 base and J dropped 1 base, with 7 bases sitting between them. Here the CDR3 reads CSVEGRRNTGELFF. The CDR3 bases are TGCAGCGTTGAAGGACGGCGGAACACCGGGGAGCTGTTTTTT.

This clonotype was recorded at least ten times. The genes are TRBV4-2 and TRBJ2-3; 9 positions agree with TRBD2. The trim removed 2 bases at V and 2 bases at J, leaving 8 bases unmatched. The germline gives CDR1 LGHNA, CDR2 YNFKEQ. This CDR3 is built from 17 residues. CDR3 protein: CASSQPDLAGHTDTQYF. The CDR3, as DNA: TGTGCCAGCAGCCAACCGGATCTAGCGGGACACACAGATACGCAGTATTTT.

This clonotype showed up just a few times. The chain employs TRBV6-1 and TRBJ2-2; TRBD2 is a possible D gene (5 bases). This CDR3 region has 16 residues. V was cut by 6 bases and J by 2 bases, with 16 bases left in between. Germline lookup yields CDR1 MNHNS and CDR2 SASEGT. The chain's CDR3 is CASSPLASYNTGELFF. As DNA, the CDR3 is TGTGCCAGCAGCCCCTTGGCTAGCTATAACACCGGGGAGCTGTTTTTT.

The sample holds a few counts of this clonotype. The chain uses TRBV6-1 and TRBJ1-1; D remains unclear. The CDR3 is made up of 14 amino acids. Germline lookup yields CDR1 MNHNS and CDR2 SASEGT. Trimming stripped 6 bases from V and 0 bases from J, with 11 bases between. DNA of the CDR3: TGTGCCAGCAGCACAGACGGACTGAACACTGAAGCTTTCTTT. Encoded protein: CASSTDGLNTEAFF.

The sample holds a few counts of this clonotype. The V and J genes are TRBV20-1 and TRBJ2-1, with D perhaps matching TRBD1 (5 bases). This CDR3 is built from 14 residues. V was cut by 7 bases and J by 0 bases, with 13 bases left in between. Looked up from germline, CDR1 is DFQATT and CDR2 is SNEGSKA (reference sequence). CDR3 coding DNA: TGCAGTGTCCTCAGGGCGGTCTCCTACAATGAGCAGTTCTTC. It specifies CSVLRAVSYNEQFF.

V is TRBV4-1 and J is TRBJ2-1; D remains unclear. The CDR3 is 16 residues long. Germline lookup yields CDR1 MGHRA and CDR2 YSYEKL. V was pared by 4 bases and J by 0 bases, with 13 bases between. The CDR3 DNA reads as TGCGCCAGCAGCCCAGAGGACCGCCCCTCCTACAATGAGCAGTTCTTC. Residues: CASSPEDRPSYNEQFF.

The gene calls are TRBV7-9 and TRBJ2-7; tentative D call: TRBD2 (5 bases). The CDR3 spans 13 residues. Germline V gene sequence: CDR1 SEHNR, CDR2 FQNEAQ (reference sequence). Between the trimmed V and J ends, which lost 9 bases and 0 bases, there was a span of 12 bases. Here the CDR3 DNA reads TGTGCCAGTAGCGTGGCAGACTCCTACGAGCAGTACTTC. This encodes CASSVADSYEQYF.

V and J are TRBV3-1 and TRBJ2-3; D may be TRBD2 (6 bases). The CDR3 sequence is 13 residues long. Trimming removed 5 bases at V and 2 bases at J, with 8 bases between. CDR1 is LGHDT, CDR2 YNNKEL, per germline (reference sequence). The CDR3 reads CASSWDSTDTQYF. The CDR3 bases are TGTGCCAGCAGCTGGGACTCCACAGATACGCAGTATTTT.

The rearrangement uses TRBV27 and TRBJ2-1, with D unclear. The CDR3 spans 15 residues. Germline V lookup: CDR1 MNHEY, CDR2 SMNVEV (reference sequence). Deletions cut 2 bases from V and 5 bases from J, with 13 bases between. CDR3 bases: TGTGCCAGCAGTTTAGCCCACCAAGGGCACAATGAGCAGTTCTTC. Encoded protein: CASSLAHQGHNEQFF.

The genes are TRBV7-9 and TRBJ1-1; a weak D match, TRBD1 (6 bases). This CDR3 has 16 residues. V lost 3 bases and J 6 bases, leaving 20 bases between the germline ends. Per germline, CDR1 SEHNR and CDR2 FQNEAQ (reference sequence). The CDR3 nucleotides are TGTGCCAGCAGCTTCCCATCCAGGGGATTAGTTGCTGAAGCTTTCTTT. Translating gives CASSFPSRGLVAEAFF. Based on the CDR3 plus reference TRBV7-9 and TRBJ1-1, the full variable domain is DTGVSQNPRHKITKRGQNVTFRCDPISEHNRLYWYRQTLGQGPEFLTYFQNEAQLEKSRLLSDRFSAERPKGSFSTLEIQRTEQGDSAMYLCASSFPSRGLVAEAFFGQGTRLTVV.

This clonotype was counted a few times. The V and J genes are TRBV5-1 and TRBJ2-3, with D maybe TRBD1 (6 bases). The CDR3 sequence is 15 residues long. V dropped 0 bases and J dropped 1 base, with 9 bases sitting between them. Germline V CDR1 and CDR2: SGHRS, YFSETQ. For the CDR3, the DNA is TGCGCCAGCAGCTTGGATCCAGGGGGCACAGATACGCAGTATTTT. The encoded protein is CASSLDPGGTDTQYF.

The genes are TRBV7-6 and TRBJ2-7, with 7 bases lining up with TRBD1. V shed 5 bases, J shed 5 bases, and the junction held 3 bases outside the gene matches. Germline V CDR1 and CDR2: SGHVS, FNYEAQ. The CDR3 covers 12 residues. As DNA, the CDR3 is TGTGCCAGCAGCCCGACAGGGAACGAGCAGTACTTC. This translates into CASSPTGNEQYF.

This clonotype appeared a few times. The chain joins TRBV6-1 to TRBJ2-6, with D uncertain. Germline V CDR1 and CDR2: MNHNS, SASEGT. Deletions cut 1 base from V and 0 bases from J, with 4 bases between. The CDR3 loop spans 15 amino acids. CDR3 in amino acids: CASSEVPSGANVLTF. In nucleotides, the CDR3 is TGTGCCAGCAGTGAAGTTCCCTCTGGGGCCAACGTCCTGACTTTC.

This clonotype was observed many times. The chain links TRBV28 to TRBJ2-5; no clear D. The V gene's germline CDR1 is MDHEN and CDR2 SYDVKM. V gave up 5 bases and J gave up 2 bases, with 15 bases separating them. The CDR3 covers 15 residues. The CDR3 DNA reads TGTGCCAGCAGTCCCTACCCGGTTCAACAAGAGACCCAGTACTTC. The encoded protein is CASSPYPVQQETQYF.

CDR3 sequence reads: CASSPVGLQPQHF. CDR3 DNA: TGTGCCAGCTCACCTGTGGGTCTTCAGCCCCAGCATTTT. This rearrangement joins TRBV18 to TRBJ1-5; D unresolved. CDR3 length equals 13 residues. Per the germline V gene, CDR1 is KGHSH and CDR2 is LQKENI. The V end lost 3 bases, the J end lost 6 bases, and 9 bases lay between the germline ends.

To note about this clonotype: A much larger clone is a single base away; this may be a read error. V usage is TRBV24-1 and J usage is TRBJ2-2; D not resolved. V shed 4 bases and J shed 3 bases, with 5 bases lying between them. Germline CDR1 is KGHDR and CDR2 is SFDVKD. The CDR3 extends over 13 amino acids. The CDR3 protein is CATSDSDTGELFF. The CDR3 DNA sequence: TGTGCCACCAGTGACTCAGACACCGGGGAGCTGTTTTTT.

This clonotype was observed a few times. V and J are TRBV20-1 and TRBJ2-5, with 13 bases matching TRBD2. Germline lookup yields CDR1 DFQATT and CDR2 SNEGSKA (reference sequence). There are 18 residues in the CDR3. V trimming: 4 bases; J trimming: 0 bases; junction bases outside the gene matches: 11. Written as DNA, the CDR3 is TGCAGTGCTAACGGACTAGCGGGAGCCGATCCCGACCAAGAGACCCAGTACTTC. Its translation is CSANGLAGADPDQETQYF.

This clonotype was recorded at least ten times. V and J are TRBV7-9 and TRBJ2-1; perhaps TRBD2 as D (6 bases). CDR1 is SEHNR, CDR2 FQNEAQ, per germline (reference sequence). V was pared by 8 bases and J by 7 bases, with 15 bases between. This CDR3 region has 13 residues. CDR3 DNA: TGTGCCAGCCGGGAGTTAGCGGTTAATGAGCAGTTCTTC. Translating it yields CASRELAVNEQFF. Combining the CDR3 with reference TRBV7-9 and TRBJ2-1 gives the whole variable domain DTGVSQNPRHKITKRGQNVTFRCDPISEHNRLYWYRQTLGQGPEFLTYFQNEAQLEKSRLLSDRFSAERPKGSFSTLEIQRTEQGDSAMYLCASRELAVNEQFFGPGTRLTVL.

The V call is TRBV12-3 or TRBV12-4, the J call TRBJ1-5; tentatively, D is TRBD1 (5 bases). The CDR3 loop spans 14 amino acids. Trimming pared 3 bases from V and 7 bases from J, leaving 13 bases between. The CDR3 DNA reads TGTGCCAGCAGTTTTGTCGGCAGGGCGCAGCCCCAGCATTTT. It encodes CASSFVGRAQPQHF.

V is TRBV12-3 or TRBV12-4 and J is TRBJ2-1, with a possible D match to TRBD2 (5 bases). Trimming cost V 4 bases and J 9 bases, with 16 bases left between them. The CDR3 sequence is 14 residues long. The CDR3 coding sequence is TGTGCCAGCAGTTCGTCCGGGAACATAGGTGAGCAGTTCTTC. Protein sequence: CASSSSGNIGEQFF.

This clonotype was picked up one time. This chain connects TRBV29-1 to TRBJ1-1; D might be TRBD1 (6 bases). The CDR3 spans 15 residues. Looked up from germline, CDR1 is SQVTM and CDR2 is ANQGSEA. Trimming left V 4 bases short and J 2 bases short, with 17 bases between. DNA of the CDR3: TGCAGCGTTGGTCGGACGGGACATCTAAACACTGAAGCTTTCTTT. Protein sequence: CSVGRTGHLNTEAFF.

The rearrangement joins TRBV9 to TRBJ2-3, with 9 bases matching TRBD2. V dropped 0 bases and J dropped 3; count of bases not matched to a gene: 5. CDR1 and CDR2 (germline): SGDLS, YYNGEE. The CDR3 is 16 amino acids. For the CDR3, the DNA is TGTGCCAGCAGCGTAGAGAATAGCGGGGGTACAGATACGCAGTATTTT. As protein: CASSVENSGGTDTQYF.